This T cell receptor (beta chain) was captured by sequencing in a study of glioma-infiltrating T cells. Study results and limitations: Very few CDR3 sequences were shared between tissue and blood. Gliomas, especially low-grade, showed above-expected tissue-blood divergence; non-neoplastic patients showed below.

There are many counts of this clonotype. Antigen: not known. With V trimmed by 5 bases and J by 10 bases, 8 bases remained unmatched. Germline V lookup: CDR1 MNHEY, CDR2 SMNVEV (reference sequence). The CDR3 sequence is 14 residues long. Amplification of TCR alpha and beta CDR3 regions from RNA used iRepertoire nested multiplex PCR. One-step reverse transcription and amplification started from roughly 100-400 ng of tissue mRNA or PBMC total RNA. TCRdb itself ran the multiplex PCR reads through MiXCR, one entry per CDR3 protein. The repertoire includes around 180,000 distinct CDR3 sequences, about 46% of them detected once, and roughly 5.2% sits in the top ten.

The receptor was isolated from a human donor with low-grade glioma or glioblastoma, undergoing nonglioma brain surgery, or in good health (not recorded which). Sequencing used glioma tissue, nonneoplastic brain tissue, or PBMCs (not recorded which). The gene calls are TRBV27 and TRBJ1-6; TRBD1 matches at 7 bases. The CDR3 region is CASSGDRAGSPLHF. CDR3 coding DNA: TGTGCCAGCAGTGGCGACAGGGCAGGATCACCCCTCCACTTT.